This TCR beta chain emerged from a study of shared clonotypes between healthy human individuals. Study-level findings and limits: Memory subsets generally showed lower estimated richness than naive subsets. For sorted subsets, rarefaction showed incomplete sequencing despite large depth.

For this clone: Its antigen is unidentified.

Each PCR replicate from the sorted subsets contained about 200 ng DNA, which is roughly 33,000 T cell genomes. Sequenced by immunoSEQ multiplex PCR; TCRdb stores in-frame clones only, minus some. The sample lists around 1,900,000 clones; about 93% were seen once. Naive CD8 isolation took CD45RO-negative cells positively selected for CCR7 and excluded terminally differentiated effector memory CD45RA+ cells. The donors were all Caucasian adults (living in Nashville, Tennessee). Losses at the gene ends were 5 bases for V and 3 bases for J; bases not matched to a gene: 15. Germline V gives CDR1 SEHNR, CDR2 FQNEAQ (reference sequence). CDR3 size: 19 residues.

J is TRBJ2-3 and V is TRBV7-9; 12 bases match TRBD2. Sequenced sample: naive CD8+ T cells from PBMCs. The sequence came from a man between 18 and 29 years old in good health. Some clones in this sample may be carry-over from other donors' samples. CDR3 sequence reads: CASSRDGLWTSGATDTQYF. The CDR3, as DNA: TGTGCCAGCAGCCGGGACGGCCTCTGGACTAGCGGGGCAACAGATACGCAGTATTTT.